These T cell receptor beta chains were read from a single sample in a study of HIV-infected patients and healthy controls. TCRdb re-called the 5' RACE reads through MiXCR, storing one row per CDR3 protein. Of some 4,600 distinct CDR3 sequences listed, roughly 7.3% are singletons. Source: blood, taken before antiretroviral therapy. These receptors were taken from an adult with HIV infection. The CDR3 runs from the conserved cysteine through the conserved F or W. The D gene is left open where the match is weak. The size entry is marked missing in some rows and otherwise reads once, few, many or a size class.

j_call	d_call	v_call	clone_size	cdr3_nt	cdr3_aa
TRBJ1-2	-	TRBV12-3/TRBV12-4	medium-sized	TGTGCCAGCAGCTCAACCCCATACGGGACAACTAACTATGGCTACACCTTC	CASSSTPYGTTNYGYTF
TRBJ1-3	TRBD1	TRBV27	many	TGTGCCAGCGGTGACAGGGTGTTGGGCACCATATATTTT	CASGDRVLGTIYF
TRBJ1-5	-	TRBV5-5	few	TGTGCCAGCAGCCTCCGGGAGAATAGCAATCAGCCCCAGCATTTT	CASSLRENSNQPQHF
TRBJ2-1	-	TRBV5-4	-	TGTGCCAGCCGGGAAGACTCTCACAATGAGCAGTTCTTC	CASREDSHNEQFF
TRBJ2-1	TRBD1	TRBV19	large	TGTGCCACAAGTATAGGGGACAGGGGACCCAACTACAATGAGCAGTTCTTC	CATSIGDRGPNYNEQFF
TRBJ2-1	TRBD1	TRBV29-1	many	TGCAGCGGGCAGACAGGGGGCCTCTACAATGAGCAGTTCTTC	CSGQTGGLYNEQFF
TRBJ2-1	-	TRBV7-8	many	TGTGCCAGCAGCTTAGCCAACAATGAGCAGTTCTTC	CASSLANNEQFF
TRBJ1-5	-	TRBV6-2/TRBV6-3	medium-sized	TGTGCCACCTCGACAGGAGGGAATCAGCCCCAGCATTTT	CATSTGGNQPQHF
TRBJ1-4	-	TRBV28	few	TGTGCCATCGGACAGCGTGGACCTAATGAAAAACTGTTTTTT	CAIGQRGPNEKLFF
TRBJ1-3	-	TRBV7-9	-	TGTGCCAGCAGCTCCCCCCAGGGAAGATTAGTAAACACCATATATTTT	CASSSPQGRLVNTIYF
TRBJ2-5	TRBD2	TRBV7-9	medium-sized	TGTGCCAGCAGCCCCCGCGGGGGGCTGGGAGAGACCCAGTACTTC	CASSPRGGLGETQYF
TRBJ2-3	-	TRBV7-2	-	TGTGCCAGCAGCCCCACTAGCTCAGATACGCAGTATTTT	CASSPTSSDTQYF
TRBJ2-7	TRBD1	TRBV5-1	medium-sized	TGCGCCAGCAGCTTGCTTTTGGGACAGGGAAACGAGCAGTACTTC	CASSLLLGQGNEQYF
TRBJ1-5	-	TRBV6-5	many	TGTGCCAGCAGTTACTCGATTGGGAAGGATCAGCCCCAACATTTT	CASSYSIGKDQPQHF
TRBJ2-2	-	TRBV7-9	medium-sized	TGTGCCAGCAGCCGTATGGCCGGGGAGCTGTTTTTT	CASSRMAGELFF
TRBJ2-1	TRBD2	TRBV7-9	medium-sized	TGTGCCAGCAGCCTTCTAACTAGCGGGGTTAATGAGCAGTTCTTC	CASSLLTSGVNEQFF
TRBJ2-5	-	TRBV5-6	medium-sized	TGTGCCAGCAGCTCCCGGGGTACGGGGACCCAGTACTTC	CASSSRGTGTQYF
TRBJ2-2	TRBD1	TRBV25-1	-	TGTGCCAGCAGTGAATTCCGACAGGGTAACACCGGGGAGCTGTTTTTT	CASSEFRQGNTGELFF
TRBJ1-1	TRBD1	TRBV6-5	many	TGTGCCAGCAGGAGTTTGGACAGGGGACGAGCTTTCTTT	CASRSLDRGRAFF
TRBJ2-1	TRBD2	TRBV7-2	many	TGTGCCAGCAGCTTACCCCCGTCGGCTAGCGGGAGGATTTCCTACAATGAGCAGTTCTTC	CASSLPPSASGRISYNEQFF
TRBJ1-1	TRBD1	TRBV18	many	TGTGCCAGCTCCCTCGGGACAGGAGGACTGAACACTGAAGCTTTCTTT	CASSLGTGGLNTEAFF
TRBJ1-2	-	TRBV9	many	TGTGCCAGCAGCCGGAACCAACAGGGTAGCGAGGGCTACACCTTC	CASSRNQQGSEGYTF
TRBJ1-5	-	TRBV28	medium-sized	TGTGCCAGCAGGCCGAACAGGCGTGGGTCGGGTCAGCCCCAGCATTTT	CASRPNRRGSGQPQHF
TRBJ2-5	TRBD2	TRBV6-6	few	TGTGCCAGCAGTTGGACTAGCGGGGGCCAACAAGAGACCCAGTACTTC	CASSWTSGGQQETQYF
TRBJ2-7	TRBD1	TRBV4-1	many	TGCGCCAGCAGCCAAGACTTCGGACAGGGGAATTACGAGCAGTACTTC	CASSQDFGQGNYEQYF
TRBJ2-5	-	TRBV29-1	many	TGCAGCGTTCGCGCGCCCGAGGAGACCCAGTACTTC	CSVRAPEETQYF
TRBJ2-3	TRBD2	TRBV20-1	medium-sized	TGCAGTGCTAGGACCACCGATCGACTAGCGGGGGGTGCAGATACGCAGTATTTT	CSARTTDRLAGGADTQYF
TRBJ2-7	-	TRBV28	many	TGTGCCAGCAGCCCTCGGTCCTACGAGCAGTACTTC	CASSPRSYEQYF